A selection of T cell receptor beta chains follows, all from one sample in a study of T-cell reconstitution after alpha-beta-depleted transplantation in children. TCRdb used MiXCR to reprocess the PCR reads, holding one entry per CDR3 protein. This table has some 830,000 distinct CDR3 sequences, 15% to 20% appearing once. This sample comprised PBMCs, mostly from graft donor cells, obtained 360 days after TCRalphabeta/CD19-depleted stem cell transplant. The receptors were sampled from a male patient under 18 who had a stem cell transplant for acute lymphoblastic leukemia, so the T cells may come from the graft donor. CDR3s include the opening cysteine and the closing phenylalanine or tryptophan. A D gene is named only where the DNA matches it firmly. Clone size is not always given. Where it is, it says once, few, many or a class for expanded clones.

v_gene,abundance,d_gene,j_gene,CDR3nt,CDR3aa
TRBV6-1,NA,TRBD2,TRBJ2-1,TGTGCCAGCAGGCTCTTAGCGGGACGGAGAAGAAATGAGCAGTTCTTC,CASRLLAGRRRNEQFF
TRBV11-2,NA,NA,TRBJ2-1,TGTGCCAGCAGCTCTCTAATGCGGCGGGAAGGCTACAATGAGCAGTTCTTC,CASSSLMRREGYNEQFF
TRBV29-1,many,NA,TRBJ2-2,TGCAGCGTTGTCAGCGCCGGGGAGCTGTTTTTT,CSVVSAGELFF
TRBV9,few,TRBD2,TRBJ2-1,TGTGCCAGCAGCGGAACTAGCGTTCCCCGATACAATGAGCAGTTCTTC,CASSGTSVPRYNEQFF
TRBV20-1,few,NA,TRBJ2-3,TGCAGTGCCCTAACAACAGATACGCAGTATTTT,CSALTTDTQYF
TRBV5-1,NA,NA,TRBJ2-3,TGCGCCAGCTCTCGACAAAACAGAGGTGGCACAGATACGCAGTATTTT,CASSRQNRGGTDTQYF
TRBV20-1,few,TRBD2,TRBJ2-2,TGCAGTGCTAGAGATCCGCATAAGAGCGGGAGGGGGACCGGGGAGCTGTTTTTT,CSARDPHKSGRGTGELFF
TRBV12-3/TRBV12-4,many,NA,TRBJ2-5,TGTGCCAGCAGTCACGACAGGTCAAGGTTCCAAGAGACCCAGTACTTC,CASSHDRSRFQETQYF
TRBV3-1,NA,NA,TRBJ2-7,TGTGCCAGCAGCCAACCGGGACTTCCTTATGACGAGCAGTACTTC,CASSQPGLPYDEQYF
TRBV7-3,once,NA,TRBJ2-1,TGTGCCAGCAGCTTAGCCGGAGGGGTTCTCTACAATGAGCAGTTCTTC,CASSLAGGVLYNEQFF
TRBV21-1,NA,NA,TRBJ2-7,TGTGCCAGCAGCAAAGCAAAGGCAGGCCACACCTACGAGCAGTACTTC,CASSKAKAGHTYEQYF
TRBV5-6,NA,NA,TRBJ2-7,TGTGCCAGCAGCGCCCGCATCAGGGGCCGTAGAATCTACGAGCAGTACTTC,CASSARIRGRRIYEQYF
TRBV5-1,many,TRBD2,TRBJ2-7,TGCGCCAGCAGCACAAGACTAGCGGGAGCCTACGAGCAGTACTTC,CASSTRLAGAYEQYF
TRBV28,NA,TRBD1,TRBJ1-6,TGTGCCAGCAGATACAGGGGGCTGGCCGGATCACCCCTCCACTTT,CASRYRGLAGSPLHF
TRBV3-1,many,NA,TRBJ1-6,TGTGCCAGCAGCCTAGGTGAGGACTATAATTCACCCCTCCACTTT,CASSLGEDYNSPLHF
TRBV20-1,NA,NA,TRBJ1-1,TGCTGTGCTAGAGATTTGAGGAGCACTGAAGCTTTCTTT,CCARDLRSTEAFF
TRBV5-6,many,NA,TRBJ2-2,TGTGCCAGCGGGGACTTCCTCAACACCGGGGAGCTGTTTTTT,CASGDFLNTGELFF
TRBV27,NA,NA,TRBJ1-4,TGTGCCCTAGGGGGTCTCAACAATGAAAAACTGTTTTTT,CALGGLNNEKLFF
TRBV6-1,few,TRBD1,TRBJ2-7,TGTGCCAGCAGAGATCGGACAGGGGGGACCTACGAGCAGTACTTC,CASRDRTGGTYEQYF
TRBV6-5,NA,TRBD2,TRBJ2-1,TGTGCCAGCAGTTACAATAGCGGGAGGACTGAGCAGTTCTTC,CASSYNSGRTEQFF
TRBV27,NA,NA,TRBJ2-5,TGTGCCAGCAGTTTCTGGGACCGACAACAAGAGACCCAGTACTTC,CASSFWDRQQETQYF
TRBV5-1,NA,TRBD1,TRBJ1-1,TGCGCCAGCAGCTTGTCCCAGGGGGCATTGAACACTGAAGCTTTCTTT,CASSLSQGALNTEAFF
TRBV4-1,few,NA,TRBJ2-6,TGCGCCAGCAGCCAAGATGGCAGGGGAGCCTCTGGGGCCAACGTCCTGACTTTC,CASSQDGRGASGANVLTF
TRBV12-5,NA,TRBD2,TRBJ2-2,TGTGCTAGTGGTTTGGTCGGACGGGGGCTAGCGGGATCAAACACCGGGGAGCTGTTTTTT,CASGLVGRGLAGSNTGELFF